One and the same sample provided the 2 T cell receptor beta chains below, sequenced in a study of patients and donors after allogeneic stem cell transplantation. MiXCR, run by TCRdb on the RT-PCR reads, gives a single entry per CDR3 protein. The table lists more than 150,000 distinct CDR3 sequences, approximately 24% of them singletons, with approximately 26% in the top ten. Sample: blood, either unsorted or a sorted T cell fraction (not recorded which). The receptors originated from a human donor who was either an allogeneic HSCT recipient or a stem cell or donor lymphocyte infusion donor (not recorded which). It is not recorded whose cells these are; they may come from a transplant donor.

This clonotype was found a few times. The genes are TRBV6-2 or TRBV6-3 and TRBJ1-1; a weak D match, TRBD1 (5 bases). Trimming left V 6 bases short and J 0 bases short, with 17 bases between. CDR3 length: 16 amino acids. Germline values: CDR1 MNHEY, CDR2 SVGEGT. The CDR3 sequence: CASRSGRGALNTEAFF. The CDR3 DNA reads as TGTGCCAGCAGGTCTGGGAGGGGAGCCCTGAACACTGAAGCTTTCTTT.

This clonotype was detected only a few times. The rearrangement joins TRBV14 to TRBJ2-5; D not certain. The CDR3 is made up of 16 amino acids. The germline gives CDR1 SGHDN, CDR2 FVKESK. V lost 0 bases, J lost 2 bases, and 13 bases lay in between. CDR3 sequence: CASSQDCDNQQETQYF. The CDR3 DNA sequence: TGTGCCAGCAGCCAAGATTGTGATAATCAACAAGAGACCCAGTACTTC.